This entry lists 12 T cell receptor beta chains sequenced from one sample in a study of cytomegalovirus exposure and HLA in healthy donors. 60 Vbeta and 13 Jbeta primers were used in PCR. Profiled with immunoSEQ multiplex PCR; TCRdb holds only in-frame clones, not every one. The repertoire has hundreds of thousands of clones, roughly 80% of them found once; the top ten carry roughly a sixth. The sequenced sample was PBMCs. The receptors here all came from a man in his forties or fifties in good health and CMV-seronegative.

This chain joins TRBV15 and TRBJ2-1; no clear D gene. Germline V gene data show CDR1 as LNHNV and CDR2 as YYDKDF (reference sequence). This CDR3 is built from 14 residues. The ends were cut back, 1 base at V and 2 bases at J, with 6 bases in the middle. The CDR3 spells CATSRGQAYNEQFF. The CDR3 nucleotides read TGTGCCACCAGCAGAGGGCAGGCCTACAATGAGCAGTTCTTC.

This sequence joins TRBV7-8 and TRBJ2-1; tentative D call: TRBD1 (5 bases). With 2 bases removed from V and 6 bases from J, the gap between germline ends came to 20 bases. Germline V gene lookup returns CDR1 SGHVS and CDR2 FQNEAQ. The CDR3 totals 17 residues. The DNA for the CDR3 is TGTGCCAGCAGCTTAAGGGGTCCCCGCAGAGAAGGCAATGAGCAGTTCTTC. It specifies CASSLRGPRREGNEQFF.

This chain links TRBV6-6 with TRBJ1-1; possible D gene TRBD1, 5 bases. The CDR3 runs 15 residues. Trimming shortened V by 5 bases and J by 1 base, and 14 bases separated the two germline ends. Germline V lookup: CDR1 MNHNY, CDR2 SVGAGI (reference sequence). The CDR3, as DNA: TGTGCCAGCAGTGGAGGGACGGGAAAGAACACTGAAGCTTTCTTT. Translating gives CASSGGTGKNTEAFF.

The J gene is TRBJ2-5, the V gene TRBV5-8; the D gene is possibly TRBD1 (5 bases). CDR3 length: 14 amino acids. V lost 4 bases and J lost 1, with 11 bases in between. CDR1 and CDR2 (germline): SGHTS, YDEGEE. The CDR3 coding sequence is TGTGCCAGCAGCCGGACACAATCCCAAGAGACCCAGTACTTC. As protein: CASSRTQSQETQYF.

This rearrangement joins TRBV25-1 to TRBJ2-1, with 11 bases lining up with TRBD2. Germline assignment: CDR1 MGHDK and CDR2 SYGVNS. The CDR3 is made up of 16 amino acids. The trim removed 1 base at V and 9 bases at J, leaving 8 bases unmatched. The CDR3 region is CASSEFVAGGNTEQFF. CDR3 coding DNA: TGTGCCAGCAGTGAATTTGTAGCGGGAGGGAACACTGAGCAGTTCTTC.

The V call is TRBV19, the J call TRBJ2-1, with D maybe TRBD2 (6 bases). Germline values: CDR1 LNHDA, CDR2 SQIVND (reference sequence). The CDR3 loop spans 16 amino acids. V dropped 2 bases and J dropped 2 bases, with 13 bases sitting between them. CDR3 DNA: TGTGCCAGTAGTATATCCGGGACTTTAACCTACAATGAGCAGTTCTTC. Translating gives CASSISGTLTYNEQFF.

This clone was recorded a few times. The V gene is TRBV10-2, the J gene TRBJ2-1, with 9 bases aligning to TRBD1. Germline values: CDR1 WSHSY, CDR2 SAAADI. This CDR3 region has 15 residues. V shed 7 bases, J shed 6 bases, and the junction held 10 bases outside the gene matches. The CDR3 bases are TGCGCCAGCACAAACCCGGGACAGGGTATCAATGAGCAGTTCTTC. This codes for CASTNPGQGINEQFF.

The chain is built from TRBV9 and TRBJ2-7; maybe TRBD1 (6 bases). The CDR3 spans 14 residues. Trimming removed 1 base at V and 2 bases at J, with 10 bases between. Germline V CDR1 and CDR2: SGDLS, YYNGEE. The CDR3 spells CASSVLGQPYEQYF. Written as DNA, the CDR3 is TGTGCCAGCAGCGTACTAGGACAGCCCTACGAGCAGTACTTC.

The rearrangement links TRBV7-9 to TRBJ1-2, with 7 bases that match TRBD1. The CDR3 has 12 amino acids. Germline lookup yields CDR1 SEHNR and CDR2 FQNEAQ (reference sequence). V lost 6 bases and J lost 6; bases outside the gene matches: 4. The CDR3 here is CASSDRVDGYTF. The CDR3 bases are TGTGCCAGCAGTGACAGGGTGGATGGCTACACCTTC. The whole variable domain, remainder taken from reference TRBV7-9 and TRBJ1-2, is DTGVSQNPRHKITKRGQNVTFRCDPISEHNRLYWYRQTLGQGPEFLTYFQNEAQLEKSRLLSDRFSAERPKGSFSTLEIQRTEQGDSAMYLCASSDRVDGYTFGSGTRLTVV.

The chain uses TRBV18 and TRBJ1-5; the D gene is possibly TRBD1 (5 bases). The CDR3 consists of 17 residues. Looked up from germline, CDR1 is KGHSH and CDR2 is LQKENI. V shed 3 bases and J shed 8 bases, with 23 bases lying between them. The CDR3 DNA is TGTGCCAGCTCACCTAGCATCGGAGGGACCCCTTGGGAGCCCCAGCATTTT. It yields the protein CASSPSIGGTPWEPQHF.

This chain joins TRBV9 and TRBJ2-2; 10 bases agree with TRBD2. The germline V gene has CDR1 SGDLS and CDR2 YYNGEE. The CDR3 has 18 amino acids. Trimming cost V 4 bases and J 1 base; bases outside gene matches: 10. Here the CDR3 reads CASSPNFWTSGNTGELFF. CDR3 bases: TGTGCCAGCAGCCCCAACTTCTGGACTAGCGGGAACACCGGGGAGCTGTTTTTT.

Many counts were recorded for this clone. This chain joins TRBV4-3 and TRBJ2-1; possible D gene TRBD1, 6 bases. The germline V and J ends were trimmed by 0 bases and 3 bases, with 9 bases remaining between them. Germline V gene sequence: CDR1 LGHNA, CDR2 YSLEER. The CDR3 consists of 15 residues. CDR3 nucleotide sequence: TGCGCCAGCAGCCAAGAAGGCAGGGGCTACAATGAGCAGTTCTTC. Amino acid sequence: CASSQEGRGYNEQFF.